Shown below are 18 T cell receptor beta chains from a single sample sequenced in a study of molecular identifiers for immune sequencing clone quantification. One entry per CDR3 protein results from TCRdb running MiXCR on the PCR reads. The sample yields over 550,000 distinct CDR3 sequences, roughly 25% seen once. The sample taken for sequencing was naive CD8+ T cells from blood, with Jurkat cell RNA spiked in. Subset meaning: FACS-sorted CD8+CD4-CCR7+CD45RA+ naive T cells. The receptors shown here come from a human donor in good health. Some libraries in this study had Jurkat cell RNA spiked in.

This clonotype was recorded only once. Just one base apart from a much larger clone, this may be a read error. The rearrangement links TRBV2 to TRBJ2-5; TRBD2 is a possible D gene (6 bases). Germline CDR1 is SNHLY and CDR2 is FYNNEI. Trimming removed 11 bases at V and 4 bases at J, with 17 bases between. This CDR3 region has 13 residues. The CDR3 sequence: CAAPREDGETQYF. CDR3 DNA: TGTGCCGCCCCGAGGGAGGATGGAGAGACCCAGTACTTC.

The sample holds many counts of this clonotype. V gene TRBV4-3 combines with J gene TRBJ2-3; D may be TRBD2 (5 bases). Between the trimmed V and J ends, which lost 0 bases and 4 bases, there was a span of 11 bases. The CDR3 has 15 residues. Germline lookup yields CDR1 LGHNA and CDR2 YSLEER. CDR3 residues: CASSQDHRGSDTQYF. In DNA form, the CDR3 reads TGCGCCAGCAGCCAAGATCACCGGGGTTCAGATACGCAGTATTTT.

The genes are TRBV11-1 and TRBJ2-2, with unresolved D. The germline V and J ends were trimmed by 0 bases and 2 bases, with 7 bases remaining between them. Germline V gene data show CDR1 as SGHAT and CDR2 as FQDESV (reference sequence). CDR3 size: 15 residues. This CDR3 reads CASSLAFLNTGELFF. CDR3 in DNA: TGTGCCAGCAGCTTAGCGTTCCTCAACACCGGGGAGCTGTTTTTT.

The chain links TRBV7-9 to TRBJ1-2; TRBD1 agrees at 8 bases. Trimming took 4 bases from V and 5 from J; bases not matched to a gene: 15. This CDR3 has 17 amino acids. CDR1 and CDR2 from the germline V gene are SEHNR and FQNEAQ (reference sequence). CDR3 residues: CASSSTLSRQGSYGYTF. The CDR3 DNA sequence: TGTGCCAGCAGCTCGACCCTTTCAAGACAGGGGTCGTATGGCTACACCTTC.

In nucleotides, the CDR3 is TGCAGCGTTGAAGAACTAGCGGTCGACAATGAGCAGTTCTTC. Translating it yields CSVEELAVDNEQFF. The chain employs TRBV29-1 and TRBJ2-1; TRBD2 matches at 8 bases. The CDR3 is 14 amino acids. With 0 bases clipped from V and 5 bases from J, the junction kept 3 bases outside the gene matches. CDR1 and CDR2 from the germline V gene are SQVTM and ANQGSEA.

This clonotype has a count of ten or more. This sequence joins TRBV7-8 and TRBJ1-5; 7 nucleotides match TRBD1. The CDR3 length is 14 residues. Per germline, CDR1 SGHVS and CDR2 FQNEAQ. V lost 5 bases and J lost 5; bases outside the gene matches: 6. The CDR3 here is CASSLQGTYQPQHF. CDR3 nucleotides: TGTGCCAGCAGCCTACAGGGGACCTATCAGCCCCAGCATTTT.

In its sample, this clonotype was seen many times. The CDR3 sequence: CASSLSQGWAQETQYF. Written as DNA, the CDR3 is TGCGCCAGCAGCTTGTCCCAGGGGTGGGCTCAAGAGACCCAGTACTTC. The chain couples TRBV5-1 to TRBJ2-5, with a possible D match to TRBD1 (6 bases). CDR1 and CDR2 (germline): SGHRS, YFSETQ. The CDR3 runs to 16 residues. Trimming removed 1 base at V and 2 bases at J, with 15 bases between. Looking up the rest from reference TRBV5-1 and TRBJ2-5 gives the full variable domain: KAGVTQTPRYLIKTRGQQVTLSCSPISGHRSVSWYQQTPGQGLQFLFEYFSETQRNKGNFPGRFSGRQFSNSRSEMNVSTLELGDSALYLCASSLSQGWAQETQYFGPGTRLLVL.

Comment on this clonotype: Since a much larger clone is just one base distant, this may be a read error. The gene calls are TRBV28 and TRBJ2-7, with D possibly TRBD2 on 5 matching bases. In germline, CDR1 is MDHEN, CDR2 SYDVKM. The CDR3 length is 15 residues. The CDR3 DNA is TGTGCCTGCAGTAAGCCCGGGGTTAGTTTGTTCGAGCAGTACTTC. Residues: CACSKPGVSLFEQYF.

This clonotype was found many times. This chain links TRBV29-1 with TRBJ2-3, with D possibly matching TRBD2 (6 bases). Germline assignment: CDR1 SQVTM and CDR2 ANQGSEA. The length of the CDR3 is 13 residues. The ends were cut back, 5 bases at V and 0 bases at J, with 9 bases in the middle. This CDR3 reads CSVLGGSTDTQYF. CDR3 bases: TGCAGCGTTCTGGGGGGTAGCACAGATACGCAGTATTTT.

The sample holds many counts of this clonotype. V usage is TRBV28 and J usage is TRBJ2-7; either TRBD1 or TRBD2 may supply D (5 bases each). The V end lost 8 bases, the J end lost 3 bases, and 17 bases lay between the germline ends. Germline assignment: CDR1 MDHEN and CDR2 SYDVKM. The CDR3 has 14 amino acids. CDR3 residues: CASEGKTNLYEQYF. The CDR3 DNA is TGTGCCAGCGAGGGGAAGACAAATCTCTACGAGCAGTACTTC. The variable domain in full, with the rest retrieved from reference TRBV28 and TRBJ2-7, is DVKVTQSSRYLVKRTGEKVFLECVQDMDHENMFWYRQDPGLGLRLIYFSYDVKMKEKGDIPEGYSVSREKKERFSLILESASTNQTSMYLCASEGKTNLYEQYFGPGTRLTVT.

About this clonotype: Germline is not matched at one junction end, which may reflect a read error. The chain couples TRBV12-3 or TRBV12-4 to TRBJ1-4; the D gene is possibly TRBD1 (5 bases). The CDR3 extends over 13 amino acids. The CDR3 reads CASRPGSEEKQFF. CDR3 sequence (DNA): TGTGCCAGCAGGCCAGGGTCTGAGGAAAAACAGTTTTTT.

Worth noting for this clonotype: Its ends do not fully match the called genes, so a read error is possible. The chain employs TRBV4-3 and TRBJ2-3; 8 bases fit TRBD1. CDR1 LGHNA and CDR2 YSLEER come from the germline V gene. CDR3 length: 17 amino acids. This CDR3 reads CASSQDGPGGETETQYF. The CDR3 DNA reads TGCGCCAGCAGCCAAGATGGCCCAGGGGGCGAGACAGAAACGCAGTACTTT.

This clonotype was recorded at least ten times. This chain joins TRBV7-9 and TRBJ2-5, with a weak D call TRBD2 (6 bases). The CDR3 is made up of 12 amino acids. Germline CDR1 reads SEHNR; CDR2 reads FQNEAQ (reference sequence). V was cut by 10 bases and J by 3 bases, with 12 bases left in between. The CDR3 region is CAIQPGEETQYF. The CDR3 region has the DNA TGTGCCATACAGCCGGGGGAAGAGACCCAGTACTTC.

This clonotype was seen ten or more times. CDR3 sequence (DNA): TGTGCCAGCAGTTCAAGACTAGCCCCCCGCGAGCAGTACTTC. Translated, it gives CASSSRLAPREQYF. This chain links TRBV2 with TRBJ2-7; TRBD2 matches 7 bases. The CDR3 runs to 14 residues. V shed 5 bases, J shed 6 bases, and the junction held 10 bases outside the gene matches. Germline lookup yields CDR1 SNHLY and CDR2 FYNNEI.

This clonotype was picked up many times. CDR3 amino acids: CATGEGWAAKDEQYF. CDR3 DNA: TGTGCCACCGGCGAAGGATGGGCTGCCAAAGACGAGCAGTACTTC. The chain recombines TRBV27 with TRBJ2-7; D is uncertain. The germline gives CDR1 MNHEY, CDR2 SMNVEV (reference sequence). This CDR3 has 15 residues. V was trimmed by 10 bases and J by 5 bases, leaving 24 bases between them.

Comment on this clonotype: A read error may explain this, as a much larger clone is one base away. The J gene is TRBJ2-7, the V gene TRBV27; D perhaps matches TRBD1 (8 bases). CDR3 length: 14 residues. Germline loops: CDR1 MNHEY, CDR2 SMNVEV (reference sequence). Trimming removed 6 bases at V and 2 bases at J, with 14 bases between. The DNA of the CDR3 is TGTGCCAGCAGAATACAGGGGGGGGCCTACGAGCAGTACTTC. Translation gives CASRIQGGAYEQYF.

This clonotype was seen at least ten times. V usage is TRBV14 and J usage is TRBJ2-7, with 7 bases identical to TRBD1. Germline CDR1 reads SGHDN; CDR2 reads FVKESK. Trimming removed 2 bases from V and 2 bases from J; junction bases left unmatched: 3. The CDR3 loop spans 14 amino acids. CDR3 DNA sequence: TGTGCCAGCAGCCAACCGGGACAGCCCTACGAGCAGTACTTC. It codes for CASSQPGQPYEQYF.

This clonotype was detected once. A much larger clone is a single base away; this may be a read error. The gene calls are TRBV13 and TRBJ1-5; possibly TRBD1 for D (5 bases). The germline V and J ends were trimmed by 5 bases and 5 bases, with 16 bases remaining between them. The length of the CDR3 is 15 residues. Germline V lookup: CDR1 PRHDT, CDR2 FYEKMQ (reference sequence). This CDR3 is CASSAGGRVDQPQHF. The DNA for the CDR3 is TGTGCCAGCAGCGCGGGAGGCAGGGTGGATCAGCCCCAGCATTTT.